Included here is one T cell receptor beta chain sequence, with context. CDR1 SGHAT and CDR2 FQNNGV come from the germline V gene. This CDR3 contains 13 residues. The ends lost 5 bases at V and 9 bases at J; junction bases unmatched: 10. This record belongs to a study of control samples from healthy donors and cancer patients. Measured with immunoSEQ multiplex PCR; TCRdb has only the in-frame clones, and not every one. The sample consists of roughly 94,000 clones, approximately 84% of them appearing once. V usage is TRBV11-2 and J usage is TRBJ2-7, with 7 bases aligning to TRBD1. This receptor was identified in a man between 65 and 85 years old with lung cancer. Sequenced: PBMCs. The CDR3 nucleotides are TGTGCCAGCAGCCCCCGGGACAGTTCGGGGCAGTACTTC. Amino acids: CASSPRDSSGQYF.